The 10 T cell receptor beta chains below were found in one sample sequenced in a study of OX40 agonist ivuxolimab in advanced cancers. Repertoires were generated with immunoSEQ multiplex PCR, while TCRdb's copy carries only in-frame clones and drops some. The table shows tens of thousands of clones, with 80% to 90% occurring only once. The sample consisted of CD4+ or CD8+ T cells sorted from blood, taken in a trial of the OX40 agonist ivuxolimab. The source of these receptors is an adult with an advanced solid tumor such as melanoma, head and neck, liver or kidney cancer.

This CDR3 reads CASSTSGGANEKLFF. Here the CDR3 DNA reads TGTGCCAGTAGTACATCAGGGGGAGCTAATGAAAAACTGTTTTTT. The chain combines TRBV19 with TRBJ1-4, with TRBD1 identical over 7 bases. V dropped 4 bases and J dropped 3; count of bases not matched to a gene: 5. CDR1 and CDR2 (germline): LNHDA, SQIVND (reference sequence). This CDR3 region has 15 residues.

A few counts support this clone. The genes are TRBV18 and TRBJ1-1; D unresolved. Between the trimmed V and J ends, which lost 6 bases and 4 bases, there was a span of 12 bases. CDR1 and CDR2 (germline): KGHSH, LQKENI. The CDR3 runs 13 residues. In nucleotides, the CDR3 is TGTGCCAGCTCGCCCAGGAAGTCCACTGAAGCTTTCTTT. Amino acid sequence: CASSPRKSTEAFF.

The V gene is TRBV28, the J gene TRBJ1-5; D is unclear. CDR1 and CDR2 (germline): MDHEN, SYDVKM. V was cut by 9 bases and J by 3 bases, with 9 bases left in between. There are 12 residues in the CDR3. The DNA for the CDR3 is TGTGCCAGTCGACAACTCAATCAGCCCCAGCATTTT. Encoded protein: CASRQLNQPQHF.

CDR3 sequence reads: CATSRGVVSGYTF. CDR3 DNA: TGTGCCACCAGCAGAGGTGTAGTGTCCGGCTACACCTTC. The rearrangement uses TRBV15 and TRBJ1-2, with D unresolved. CDR1 and CDR2 from the germline V gene are LNHNV and YYDKDF (reference sequence). With 1 base removed from V and 8 bases from J, the gap between germline ends came to 11 bases. There are 13 residues in the CDR3.

The chain couples TRBV28 to TRBJ1-3, with a weak D call TRBD1 (5 bases). V lost 3 bases to trimming and J lost 5 bases, with 11 bases between them. Germline CDR1 reads MDHEN; CDR2 reads SYDVKM. CDR3 length equals 14 residues. CDR3: CASSLEGLRNTIYF. The DNA of the CDR3 is TGTGCCAGCAGTTTGGAGGGGTTAAGAAACACCATATATTTT.

This rearrangement joins TRBV6-5 to TRBJ2-7; 11 nucleotides line up with TRBD2. CDR1 is MNHEY, CDR2 SVGAGI, per germline. J lost 5 bases, V lost 7 bases, and 7 bases had no gene match. This CDR3 is built from 14 residues. For the CDR3, the DNA is TGTGCCAGCATTAAGACTAGCGGGACTGACGAGCAGTACTTC. Protein product: CASIKTSGTDEQYF.

The CDR3 sequence: CASSSPLGQGFEAFF. For the CDR3, the DNA is TGTGCCAGCAGTTCTCCGTTGGGACAGGGATTTGAAGCTTTCTTT. J is TRBJ1-1 and V is TRBV6-5; 9 nucleotides agree with TRBD1. The CDR3 spans 15 residues. V was clipped by 4 bases and J by 7 bases; unmatched bases: 10. CDR1 is MNHEY and CDR2 is SVGAGI in the germline V gene.

V is TRBV7-2 and J is TRBJ2-5; D is unresolved. Germline CDR1 reads SGHTA; CDR2 reads FQGNSA. This CDR3 has 14 amino acids. V gave up 3 bases and J gave up 3 bases, with 11 bases separating them. The CDR3 spells CASSFYGPEETQYF. The DNA of the CDR3 is TGTGCCAGCAGCTTTTACGGGCCGGAAGAGACCCAGTACTTC.

This chain links TRBV4-2 with TRBJ1-4; a weak D match, TRBD1 (5 bases). The CDR3 has 14 residues. Germline CDR1 is LGHNA and CDR2 is YNFKEQ. V gave up 2 bases and J gave up 5 bases, with 9 bases separating them. CDR3 sequence reads: CASSQPGGNEKLFF. The CDR3, as DNA: TGTGCCAGCAGCCAACCGGGGGGGAATGAAAAACTGTTTTTT.

The chain combines TRBV5-8 with TRBJ1-2, with TRBD1 matching over 7 bases. J lost 4 bases, V lost 4 bases, and 7 bases had no gene match. Germline values: CDR1 SGHTS, CDR2 YDEGEE. This CDR3 contains 14 residues. The CDR3 region has the DNA TGTGCCAGCAGCCCACCAGGGGGAAGCTATGGCTACACCTTC. It is translated as CASSPPGGSYGYTF.